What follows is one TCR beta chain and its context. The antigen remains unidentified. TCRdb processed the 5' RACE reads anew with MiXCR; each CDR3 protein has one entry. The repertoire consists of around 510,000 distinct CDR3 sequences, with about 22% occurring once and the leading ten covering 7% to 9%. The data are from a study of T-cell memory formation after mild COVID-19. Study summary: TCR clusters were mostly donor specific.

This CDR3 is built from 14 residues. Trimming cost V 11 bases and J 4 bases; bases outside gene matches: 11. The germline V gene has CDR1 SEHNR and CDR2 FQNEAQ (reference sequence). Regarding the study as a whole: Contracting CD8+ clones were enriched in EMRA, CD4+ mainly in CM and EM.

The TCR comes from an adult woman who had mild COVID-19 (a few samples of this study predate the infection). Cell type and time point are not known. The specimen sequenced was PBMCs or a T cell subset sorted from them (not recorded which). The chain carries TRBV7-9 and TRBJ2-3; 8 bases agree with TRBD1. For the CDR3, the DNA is TGTGCCCTCGCGAGGGCAGGGGGCGCAGATACGCAGTATTTT. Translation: CALARAGGADTQYF.